The 10 T cell receptor beta chains reported below all come from one sample, sequenced in a study of blood T cell repertoires in COVID-19. Only in-frame clones appear in the TCRdb table, and some are missing; sequencing was by immunoSEQ multiplex PCR. Of 55,000 to 80,000 clones in the sample, just under 95% were seen once. Sample: peripheral blood. These receptors all come from a human donor in a cohort sampled during active COVID-19.

V is TRBV6-2 or TRBV6-3 and J is TRBJ1-1; TRBD1 matches at 7 bases. There are 17 residues in the CDR3. CDR1 and CDR2 from the germline V gene are MNHEY and SVGEGT. The V and J ends lost 6 bases and 2 bases, in that order; junction bases with no gene match: 15. For the CDR3, the DNA is TGTGCCAGCAGCGCGATCCCCCGGACAGGTGGAAACACTGAAGCTTTCTTT. Translating gives CASSAIPRTGGNTEAFF.

This chain connects TRBV9 to TRBJ2-7; D possibly corresponds to TRBD2 (5 bases). This CDR3 comprises 15 residues. The V gene lost 0 bases and the J gene lost 4 bases, with 14 bases spanning the gap. The germline V gene has CDR1 SGDLS and CDR2 YYNGEE. The CDR3 loop reads CASSVGWGVGYEQYF. CDR3 in DNA: TGTGCCAGCAGCGTAGGTTGGGGAGTTGGGTACGAGCAGTACTTC.

In its sample, this clone was seen once. The chain couples TRBV2 to TRBJ2-5; TRBD2 might be the D (7 bases). Trimming took 7 bases from V and 2 from J, leaving 14 bases between them. Germline CDR1 is SNHLY and CDR2 is FYNNEI. CDR3 size: 14 residues. The CDR3 DNA sequence: TGTGCCAGCACGAGGCGGGGGCGTCAAGAGACCCAGTACTTC. Translating it yields CASTRRGRQETQYF.

The V call is TRBV7-8, the J call TRBJ2-1; TRBD2 agrees at 9 bases. The ends lost 7 bases at V and 9 bases at J; junction bases unmatched: 13. Per the germline V gene, CDR1 is SGHVS and CDR2 is FQNEAQ. The CDR3 is made up of 15 amino acids. CDR3 region: CASNPTSGREGEQFF. The CDR3 DNA reads as TGTGCCAGCAACCCGACTAGCGGTAGAGAGGGTGAGCAGTTCTTC.

Points on this clone: A junction end diverges from the germline sequence, so it may reflect a read error. This chain uses TRBV6-6 with TRBJ1-6; 10 bases line up with TRBD1. Germline V gene data show CDR1 as MNHNY and CDR2 as SVGAGI (reference sequence). The CDR3 consists of 15 residues. CDR3 in DNA: TGTGCCAGCAGTCCGACAGGGGGCTATGATTCACCCCTCCACTTT. Its translation: CASSPTGGYDSPLHF.

The rearrangement links TRBV2 to TRBJ2-3, with D tentatively TRBD1 (5 bases). CDR1 and CDR2 (germline): SNHLY, FYNNEI. The CDR3 is 13 amino acids. Trimming removed 3 bases from V and 3 bases from J, with 7 bases in between. The CDR3 spells CASSDAGTDTQYF. The CDR3 DNA follows: TGTGCCAGCAGTGATGCAGGGACAGATACGCAGTATTTT.

V is TRBV10-3 and J is TRBJ2-3, with 8 nucleotides matching TRBD1. Germline values: CDR1 ENHRY, CDR2 SYGVKD. There are 16 residues in the CDR3. V lost 0 bases and J lost 5; bases outside the gene matches: 7. In DNA form, the CDR3 reads TGTGCCATCAGTGAGTCGCCCGGACAGGGCGAAGATACGCAGTATTTT. Protein product: CAISESPGQGEDTQYF.

This chain connects TRBV12-3 or TRBV12-4 to TRBJ2-7; 7 bases fit TRBD1. The CDR3 has 13 residues. J gave up 6 bases and V 7 bases, and 9 bases lay outside the gene matches. This chain's CDR3 is CASNQGQVGEQYF. The CDR3 region has the DNA TGTGCCAGCAACCAAGGACAGGTTGGCGAGCAGTACTTC.

The chain combines TRBV19 with TRBJ1-1; possibly TRBD1 for D (5 bases). CDR3 size: 13 residues. CDR1 and CDR2 (germline): LNHDA, SQIVND (reference sequence). The ends were cut back, 6 bases at V and 1 base at J, with 9 bases in the middle. Here the CDR3 reads CASRARENTEAFF. The CDR3 DNA reads TGTGCCAGTAGGGCCAGGGAGAACACTGAAGCTTTCTTT.

The J gene is TRBJ1-6, the V gene TRBV11-1; 8 nucleotides agree with TRBD1. From germline, CDR1 is SGHAT and CDR2 FQDESV (reference sequence). The CDR3 has 15 amino acids. V lost 2 bases, J lost 9 bases, and 6 bases stayed unmatched. CDR3 coding DNA: TGTGCCAGCAGCTTACGGACAGGGCTAGGTTCACCCCTCCACTTT. Protein sequence: CASSLRTGLGSPLHF.